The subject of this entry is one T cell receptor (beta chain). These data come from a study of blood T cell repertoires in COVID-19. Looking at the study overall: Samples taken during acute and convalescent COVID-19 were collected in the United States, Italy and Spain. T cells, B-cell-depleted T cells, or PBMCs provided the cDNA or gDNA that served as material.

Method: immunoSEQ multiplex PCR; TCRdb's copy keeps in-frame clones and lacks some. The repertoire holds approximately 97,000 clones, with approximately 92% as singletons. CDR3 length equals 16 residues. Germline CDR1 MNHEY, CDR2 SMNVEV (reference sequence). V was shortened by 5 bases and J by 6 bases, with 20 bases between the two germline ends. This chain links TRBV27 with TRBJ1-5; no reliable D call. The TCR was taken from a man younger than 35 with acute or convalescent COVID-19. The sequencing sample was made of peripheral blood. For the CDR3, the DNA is TGTGCCAGCAGTCCCCTTCAGATAAGAGGAGGTCAGCCCCAGCATTTT. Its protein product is CASSPLQIRGGQPQHF.